These 28 T cell receptor beta chains originate from one sample sequenced in a study of graft-versus-host responses after intestinal transplantation. The assay was immunoSEQ multiplex PCR, and TCRdb's table has in-frame clones only and misses some. The sample contains about 39,000 clones, about 93% of which appear only once. Their cognate antigens are unknown. The input for sequencing was unstimulated CD8+ T cells sorted from spleen or lymph node cells, taken before transplant. The source of these receptors is a human donor who was the organ donor for an intestinal transplant.

V usage is TRBV6-4 and J usage is TRBJ1-1, with D tentatively TRBD1 (5 bases). CDR3 length: 14 residues. Trimming took off 0 bases at V and 3 bases at J, with 8 bases between the two ends. Germline CDR1 is MRHNA and CDR2 is SNTAGT. The CDR3 region is CASSDSGEDTEAFF. The CDR3 coding sequence is TGTGCCAGCAGTGACTCGGGGGAGGACACTGAAGCTTTCTTT.

This chain links TRBV4-1 with TRBJ1-2; no clear D. Germline V gives CDR1 MGHRA, CDR2 YSYEKL. Deletions cut 4 bases from V and 7 bases from J, with 10 bases between. This CDR3 has 12 amino acids. CDR3 coding DNA: TGCGCCAGCAGCCCTCCGGCGGCTGGCTACACCTTC. Residues: CASSPPAAGYTF.

This chain uses TRBV6-9 with TRBJ1-1; no reliable D call. CDR1 is MNHGY, CDR2 SVAAGI, per germline. The CDR3 is 13 residues long. V was cut by 3 bases and J by 1 base, with 6 bases left in between. The chain's CDR3 is CASSYRSNTEAFF. The CDR3 bases are TGTGCCAGCAGTTACCGGTCGAACACTGAAGCTTTCTTT.

This clone was recorded once. This chain joins TRBV4-1 and TRBJ2-7; D remains ambiguous. The CDR3 contains 13 residues. V lost 1 base and J lost 6, with 10 bases in between. Looked up from germline, CDR1 is MGHRA and CDR2 is YSYEKL. The CDR3 protein is CASSQVLLGEQYF. The CDR3 DNA follows: TGCGCCAGCAGCCAAGTCCTCCTTGGCGAGCAGTACTTC.

This chain links TRBV10-3 with TRBJ2-1, with 7 bases that match TRBD2. Per the germline V gene, CDR1 is ENHRY and CDR2 is SYGVKD. The CDR3 contains 15 residues. V gave up 1 base and J gave up 4 bases; unmatched junction bases: 4. The CDR3 DNA reads TGTGCCATCAGTGAGTTAGGGCGGGAGTACAATGAGCAGTTCTTC. It yields the protein CAISELGREYNEQFF.

This clone was seen once. J is TRBJ2-1 and V is TRBV4-1, with D unclear. V dropped 0 bases and J dropped 7 bases, with 16 bases sitting between them. Germline lookup yields CDR1 MGHRA and CDR2 YSYEKL. CDR3 size: 16 residues. The CDR3 reads CASSQESLLENNEQFF. CDR3 nucleotides: TGCGCCAGCAGCCAAGAATCCCTCCTGGAAAATAATGAGCAGTTCTTC.

The table lists this clone with a count of one. At one end the junction does not follow the germline gene, possibly because of a read error. The chain employs TRBV27 and TRBJ2-2; TRBD2 might be the D (5 bases). CDR1 and CDR2 from the germline V gene are MNHEY and SMNVEV (reference sequence). There are 16 residues in the CDR3. This CDR3 reads CASSLWAGSRHRGAVF. In nucleotides, the CDR3 is TGTGCCAGCAGTCTCTGGGCAGGTTCGAGACACCGGGGAGCTGTTTTT.

The rearrangement links TRBV6-1 to TRBJ2-7; D perhaps matches TRBD2 (6 bases). The germline V gene encodes CDR1 MNHNS and CDR2 SASEGT. Deletions cut 1 base from V and 1 base from J, with 14 bases between. CDR3 length: 16 residues. CDR3 nucleotide sequence: TGTGCCAGCAGTGAAGGTTTAGGAGGGGCTTCCTACGAGCAGTACTTC. Its translation is CASSEGLGGASYEQYF.

The chain is built from TRBV20-1 and TRBJ2-3, with D uncertain. Germline loops: CDR1 DFQATT, CDR2 SNEGSKA (reference sequence). The CDR3 extends over 9 amino acids. The CDR3 nucleotides are TGCAGACCCACAGATACGCAGTATTTT. Its translation: CRPTDTQYF.

This chain uses TRBV7-9 with TRBJ2-1, with 8 nucleotides matching TRBD2. Losses at the gene ends were 5 bases for V and 1 base for J; bases not matched to a gene: 10. Germline loops: CDR1 SEHNR, CDR2 FQNEAQ (reference sequence). CDR3 length: 17 residues. As DNA, the CDR3 is TGTGCCAGCAGCGACCCTGGACTAGCTGCATCCTACAATGAGCAGTTCTTC. It specifies CASSDPGLAASYNEQFF.

The chain is built from TRBV6-6 and TRBJ1-2; D is perhaps TRBD1 (5 bases). CDR1 and CDR2 from the germline V gene are MNHNY and SVGAGI (reference sequence). V was trimmed by 2 bases and J by 6 bases, leaving 16 bases between them. This CDR3 comprises 15 residues. The CDR3 DNA sequence: TGTGCCAGCAGTTACAGTTTCGGGGGAGGCAATGGCTACACCTTC. It is translated as CASSYSFGGGNGYTF.

The table lists this clone with a count of one. The chain uses TRBV14 and TRBJ1-2, with D maybe TRBD1 (5 bases). This CDR3 has 19 amino acids. Germline V gene data show CDR1 as SGHDN and CDR2 as FVKESK. Trimming pared 0 bases from V and 4 bases from J, leaving 24 bases between. CDR3: CASSQDFFGREGVFYGYTF. CDR3 sequence (DNA): TGTGCCAGCAGCCAAGACTTTTTCGGCAGGGAAGGGGTATTCTATGGCTACACCTTC.

This clone was detected once. The genes are TRBV13 and TRBJ2-7, with D perhaps matching TRBD1 (5 bases). This CDR3 is built from 15 residues. Germline CDR1 is PRHDT and CDR2 is FYEKMQ (reference sequence). Trimming removed 5 bases from V and 3 bases from J, with 17 bases in between. The CDR3 spells CASSLQQKRGYEQYF. CDR3 bases: TGTGCCAGCAGCCTCCAGCAGAAAAGGGGCTACGAGCAGTACTTC.

The chain carries TRBV5-4 and TRBJ2-1, with 13 nucleotides matching TRBD2. Germline V lookup: CDR1 SGHNT, CDR2 YYREEE (reference sequence). The CDR3 loop spans 18 amino acids. V was clipped by 2 bases and J by 4 bases; unmatched bases: 9. DNA of the CDR3: TGTGCCAGCAGCTTCCCGACTAGCGGGAGGCCCCCTTACAATGAGCAGTTCTTC. Protein sequence: CASSFPTSGRPPYNEQFF.

The rearrangement uses TRBV7-8 and TRBJ2-7; tentative D call: TRBD1 (6 bases). V lost 5 bases, J lost 0 bases, and 17 bases lay in between. The CDR3 is 16 residues long. Germline V CDR1 and CDR2: SGHVS, FQNEAQ. The CDR3 DNA reads as TGTGCCAGCAGCCCCTTACAGGGCTACGGCTCCTACGAGCAGTACTTC. Its protein is CASSPLQGYGSYEQYF.

The J gene is TRBJ2-1, the V gene TRBV11-3, with D possibly being TRBD2 (6 bases). The V end was cut by 4 bases, the J end by 9 bases, with 19 bases between. CDR1 SGHNT and CDR2 YENEEA come from the germline V gene. This CDR3 contains 15 residues. As DNA, the CDR3 is TGTGCCAGCAGCTCCCACGGGACTGACTCGCTTGAGCAGTTCTTC. Amino acids: CASSSHGTDSLEQFF.

The genes are TRBV7-2 and TRBJ2-1, with D perhaps TRBD2 (6 bases). Germline lookup yields CDR1 SGHTA and CDR2 FQGNSA. The CDR3 is 13 amino acids. The germline V and J ends were trimmed by 5 bases and 5 bases, with 10 bases remaining between them. The CDR3 region is CASSQGLNNEQFF. CDR3 sequence (DNA): TGTGCCAGCAGCCAGGGACTTAACAATGAGCAGTTCTTC.

The chain has TRBV4-1 and TRBJ2-3; a possible D gene is TRBD2 (6 bases). Germline CDR1 and CDR2: MGHRA and YSYEKL. The CDR3 consists of 16 residues. Deletions cut 1 base from V and 4 bases from J, with 15 bases between. The CDR3: CASSQGEMRGADTQYF. The DNA of the CDR3 is TGCGCCAGCAGCCAAGGGGAGATGCGGGGCGCAGATACGCAGTATTTT.

CDR3 bases: TGTGCCAGCAGCCAAAATAGCGGGAGGGATACGCAGTATTTT. Protein product: CASSQNSGRDTQYF. The chain recombines TRBV9 with TRBJ2-3; 10 nucleotides agree with TRBD2. Unmatched junction bases numbered 5, after V lost 4 bases and J lost 6 bases. The CDR3 has 14 residues. The germline V gene encodes CDR1 SGDLS and CDR2 YYNGEE. Complete variable domain (other parts from reference TRBV9 and TRBJ2-3): DSGVTQTPKHLITATGQRVTLRCSPRSGDLSVYWYQQSLDQGLQFLIQYYNGEERAKGNILERFSAQQFPDLHSELNLSSLELGDSALYFCASSQNSGRDTQYFGPGTRLTVL.

The chain combines TRBV5-6 with TRBJ2-5; 9 bases match TRBD1. With V trimmed by 4 bases and J by 7 bases, 8 bases remained unmatched. This CDR3 spans 14 amino acids. Germline V CDR1 and CDR2: SGHDT, YYEEEE. CDR3 sequence: CASSTTGGLVTQYF. The CDR3 DNA reads TGTGCCAGCAGCACGACAGGGGGGCTCGTGACCCAGTACTTC.

The V call is TRBV27, the J call TRBJ2-3; the D is unclear. V was cut by 2 bases and J by 0 bases, with 3 bases left in between. CDR1 and CDR2 (germline): MNHEY, SMNVEV (reference sequence). This CDR3 has 13 residues. The CDR3 loop reads CASSLASTDTQYF. The CDR3 DNA is TGTGCCAGCAGTTTAGCGAGCACAGATACGCAGTATTTT.

Only a few counts were recorded for this clone. V is TRBV6-6 and J is TRBJ2-7; the D gene is possibly TRBD2 (5 bases). Germline loops: CDR1 MNHNY, CDR2 SVGAGI (reference sequence). V lost 5 bases, J lost 4 bases, and 18 bases lay in between. CDR3 size: 15 residues. Here the CDR3 DNA reads TGTGCCAGCAGTGGGAGCTTGGCTCCCGGTTACGAGCAGTACTTC. This translates into CASSGSLAPGYEQYF.

The chain recombines TRBV5-1 with TRBJ2-7, with a tentative D call TRBD1 (5 bases). This CDR3 is 14 amino acids long. Between the trimmed V and J ends, which lost 1 base and 2 bases, there was a span of 10 bases. Germline V CDR1 and CDR2: SGHRS, YFSETQ. The CDR3 here is CASSLTGEPYEQYF. Here the CDR3 DNA reads TGCGCCAGCAGCTTGACAGGAGAACCCTACGAGCAGTACTTC. The whole variable domain, filled in from reference TRBV5-1 and TRBJ2-7, reads KAGVTQTPRYLIKTRGQQVTLSCSPISGHRSVSWYQQTPGQGLQFLFEYFSETQRNKGNFPGRFSGRQFSNSRSEMNVSTLELGDSALYLCASSLTGEPYEQYFGPGTRLTVT.

The V call is TRBV29-1, the J call TRBJ2-7; tentative D call: TRBD1 (5 bases). This CDR3 region has 11 residues. Between the trimmed V and J ends, which lost 5 bases and 3 bases, there was a span of 8 bases. The germline V gene has CDR1 SQVTM and CDR2 ANQGSEA. The CDR3 reads CSVHQGYEQYF. CDR3 nucleotide sequence: TGCAGCGTTCACCAGGGCTACGAGCAGTACTTC.

The J gene is TRBJ2-7, the V gene TRBV5-5; weak D call: TRBD1 (5 bases). This CDR3 is built from 14 residues. Trimming shortened V by 5 bases and J by 6 bases, and 18 bases separated the two germline ends. Germline CDR1 reads SGHKS; CDR2 reads YYEKEE (reference sequence). The CDR3 loop is CASRWWGPGSEQYF. The CDR3 DNA sequence: TGTGCCAGCAGGTGGTGGGGCCCCGGGTCCGAGCAGTACTTC. Using reference TRBV5-5 and TRBJ2-7 for the parts outside the CDR3, the full variable domain is DAGVTQSPTHLIKTRGQQVTLRCSPISGHKSVSWYQQVLGQGPQFIFQYYEKEERGRGNFPDRFSARQFPNYSSELNVNALLLGDSALYLCASRWWGPGSEQYFGPGTRLTVT.

This rearrangement joins TRBV12-5 to TRBJ2-7; no reliable D call. V lost 5 bases and J 1 base, leaving 18 bases between the germline ends. Germline V gene data show CDR1 as LGHNT and CDR2 as FRNRAP. The CDR3 runs to 16 residues. This CDR3 is CASGPGRQPLSYEQYF. CDR3 sequence (DNA): TGTGCTAGTGGTCCCGGAAGGCAGCCCCTTTCCTACGAGCAGTACTTC.

The rearrangement links TRBV29-1 to TRBJ1-3; TRBD1 might be the D (5 bases). Trimming removed 6 bases from V and 4 bases from J, with 16 bases in between. The CDR3 consists of 14 residues. Germline lookup yields CDR1 SQVTM and CDR2 ANQGSEA. The CDR3 DNA reads as TGCAGCGTAGCGACAGTGAGTTCCGGAAACACCATATATTTT. It is translated as CSVATVSSGNTIYF.

The chain carries TRBV6-4 and TRBJ2-7, with unresolved D. Germline V lookup: CDR1 MRHNA, CDR2 SNTAGT. The CDR3 totals 12 residues. Trimming stripped 0 bases from V and 3 bases from J, with 3 bases between. Written as DNA, the CDR3 is TGTGCCAGCAGTGACTCGGACTACGAGCAGTACTTC. Residues: CASSDSDYEQYF.